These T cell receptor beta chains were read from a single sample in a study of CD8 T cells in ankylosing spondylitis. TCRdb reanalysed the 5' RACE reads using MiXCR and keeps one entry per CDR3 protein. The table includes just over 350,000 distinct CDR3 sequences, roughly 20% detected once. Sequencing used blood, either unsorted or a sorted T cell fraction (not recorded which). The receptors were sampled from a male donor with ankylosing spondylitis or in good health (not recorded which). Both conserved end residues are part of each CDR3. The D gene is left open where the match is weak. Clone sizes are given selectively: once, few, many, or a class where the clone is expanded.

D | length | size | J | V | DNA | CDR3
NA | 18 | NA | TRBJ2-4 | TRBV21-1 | TGTGCCAGCAGCCCGAGGACTAGCGGGACACTAGCCAAAAACATTCAGTACTTC | CASSPRTSGTLAKNIQYF
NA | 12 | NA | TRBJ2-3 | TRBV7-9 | TGTGCCAGCAGCACAGGGAGGGATACGCAGTATTTT | CASSTGRDTQYF
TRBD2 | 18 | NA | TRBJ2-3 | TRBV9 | TGTGCCAGCACCCTTACCTCGGGGGGGCTCTCTAGCACAGATACGCAGTATTTT | CASTLTSGGLSSTDTQYF
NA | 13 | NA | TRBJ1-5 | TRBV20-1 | TGCAGTGCTAGAGATGGTACGTCCCAGCCCCAGCATTTT | CSARDGTSQPQHF
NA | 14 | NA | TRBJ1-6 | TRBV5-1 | TGCGCCAGCAGCTTGGACGCGGAAGGGTCACCCCTCCACTTT | CASSLDAEGSPLHF
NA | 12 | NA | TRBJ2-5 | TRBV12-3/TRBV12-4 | TGTGCCAGCAGTTCGTATGTAGAGACCCAGTACTTC | CASSSYVETQYF
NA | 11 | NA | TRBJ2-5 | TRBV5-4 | TGTGCCAGCAGCTTTGGGGGTCCCCAGTACTTC | CASSFGGPQYF
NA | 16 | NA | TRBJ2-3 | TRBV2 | TGTGCCAGCATTTCGCAGTCAGGGACTAGCACAGATACGCAGTATTTT | CASISQSGTSTDTQYF
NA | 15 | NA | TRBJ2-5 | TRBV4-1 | TGCGCCAGCAGCCAAGATCTTGGGTGGGCGGAGACCCAGTACTTC | CASSQDLGWAETQYF
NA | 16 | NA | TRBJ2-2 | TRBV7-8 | TGTGCCAGCAGCTTACTTACCGGGACAAACACCGGGGAGCTGTTTTTT | CASSLLTGTNTGELFF
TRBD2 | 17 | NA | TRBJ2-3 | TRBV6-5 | TGTGCCAGCAGTTACTCGAAAACTAGCGGGGGGCCAGATACGCAGTATTTT | CASSYSKTSGGPDTQYF
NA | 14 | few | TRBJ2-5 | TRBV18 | TGTGCCAGCTCACCCGTGACACCCCGAGAGACCCAGTACTTC | CASSPVTPRETQYF
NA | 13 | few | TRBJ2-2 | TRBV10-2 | TGCGCCAGCGGAAATATAAACACCGGGGAGCTGTTTTTT | CASGNINTGELFF
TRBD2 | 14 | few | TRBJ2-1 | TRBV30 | TGTGCCTGGAGTGAAGGGACTACGTACAATGAGCAGTTCTTC | CAWSEGTTYNEQFF
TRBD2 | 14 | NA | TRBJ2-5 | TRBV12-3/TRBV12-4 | TGTGCCAGCAGTCTTCTAGCGGGGCAGGAGACCCAGTACTTC | CASSLLAGQETQYF
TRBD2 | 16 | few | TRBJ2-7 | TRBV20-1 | TGCAGTGCTAGGGACTATAATTCGACTAGCGGGGACGAGCAGTACTTC | CSARDYNSTSGDEQYF
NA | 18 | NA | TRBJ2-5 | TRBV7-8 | TGTGCCAGCAGCCCCAGGCCGGGGGCCCAGAAGTACCAAGAGACCCAGTACTTC | CASSPRPGAQKYQETQYF
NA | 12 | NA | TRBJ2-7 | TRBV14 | TGTGCCAGCAGCCCATACGGGGCAGGCCAATACTTC | CASSPYGAGQYF
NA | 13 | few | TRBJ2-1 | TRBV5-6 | TGTGCCAGCAGCCCGGACACCCTCAATGAGCAGTTCTTC | CASSPDTLNEQFF
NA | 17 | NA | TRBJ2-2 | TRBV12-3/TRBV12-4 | TGTGCCAGCAGCCCGCCTGACTCCAGACGAGGGGGCGGGGAGCTGTTTTTT | CASSPPDSRRGGGELFF
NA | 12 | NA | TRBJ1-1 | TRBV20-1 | TGCAGTGCTCCCGAGGGGAACACTGAAGCTTTCTTT | CSAPEGNTEAFF
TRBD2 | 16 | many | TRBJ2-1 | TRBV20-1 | TGCAGTGCTCTACCTTCTAGCGGGGGGGCTTACAATGAGCAGTTCTTC | CSALPSSGGAYNEQFF
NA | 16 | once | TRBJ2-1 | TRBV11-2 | TGTGCCAGCAGTCCCAGCGAGTCGAGCTCCTACAATGAGCAGTTCTTC | CASSPSESSSYNEQFF
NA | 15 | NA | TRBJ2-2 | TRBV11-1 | TGTGCCAGCAGCTTAGTAGAGTTAAACACCGGGGAGCTGTTTTTT | CASSLVELNTGELFF
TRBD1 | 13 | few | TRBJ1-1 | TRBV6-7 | TGTGCCAGCATACGGACAGGGCCATTTGAAGCTTTCTTT | CASIRTGPFEAFF
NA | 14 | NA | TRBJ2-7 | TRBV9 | TGTGCCAGCAGCGTAGGGGCGACGTGGAACGAGCAGTACTTC | CASSVGATWNEQYF
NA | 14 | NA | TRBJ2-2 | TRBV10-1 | TGCGCCAGCATTCGACCCGCGAACACCGGGGAGCTGTTTTTT | CASIRPANTGELFF
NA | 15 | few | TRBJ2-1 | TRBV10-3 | TGTGCCATCAGTGATTCCGGGACCAACTACAATGAGCAGTTCTTC | CAISDSGTNYNEQFF
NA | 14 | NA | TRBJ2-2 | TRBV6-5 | TGTGCCAGCAGTTACTCCAGAGGGGGCGGGGAGCTGTTTTTT | CASSYSRGGGELFF
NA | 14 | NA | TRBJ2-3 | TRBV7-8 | TGTGCCAGCAGCTGGGAGTCGAGCACAGATACGCAGTATTTT | CASSWESSTDTQYF
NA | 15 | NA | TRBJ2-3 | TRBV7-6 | TGTGCCAGCAGCTTCGGGGCCTCCTTCACAGATACGCAGTATTTT | CASSFGASFTDTQYF
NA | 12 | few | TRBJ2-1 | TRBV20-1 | TGCAGGATGCAGGACACTCACAATGAGCAGTTCTTC | CRMQDTHNEQFF
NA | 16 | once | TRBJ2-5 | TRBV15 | TGTGCCACCAGCCCTTCCAAAGGGGGAATCCAAGAGACCCAGTACTTC | CATSPSKGGIQETQYF
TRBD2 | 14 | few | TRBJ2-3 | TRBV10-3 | TGTGCCATCAGTGGACTAGCGGGGGGAGATACGCAGTATTTT | CAISGLAGGDTQYF
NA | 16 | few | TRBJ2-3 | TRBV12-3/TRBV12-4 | TGTGCCAGCAGCCTTACTGACCGGGGGTACACAGATACGCAGTATTTT | CASSLTDRGYTDTQYF
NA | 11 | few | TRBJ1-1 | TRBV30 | TGTGCCTGGAGTGTGGTGTTTGAAGCTTTCTTT | CAWSVVFEAFF
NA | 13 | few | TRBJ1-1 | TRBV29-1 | TGCAGCGCAGTTAACTACCCGAACACTGAAGCTTTCTTT | CSAVNYPNTEAFF
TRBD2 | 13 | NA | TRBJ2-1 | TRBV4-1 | TGCGCCAGCAGGCAAACCTCTAGCGGTGAGCAGTTCTTC | CASRQTSSGEQFF
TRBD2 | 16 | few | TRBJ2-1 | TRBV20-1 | TGCAGTGCTAGAGATCCGGGTAGCGGGGGGGCCTATGAGCAGTTCTTC | CSARDPGSGGAYEQFF
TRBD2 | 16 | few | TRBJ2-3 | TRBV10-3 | TGTGCCATCAGTGAGTTAGTAGCGGGGGTCCTAGATACGCAGTATTTT | CAISELVAGVLDTQYF
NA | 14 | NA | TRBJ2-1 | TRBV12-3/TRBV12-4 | TGTGCCAGCAGTTTAGGGGGGCCCTTCAATGAGCAGTTCTTC | CASSLGGPFNEQFF
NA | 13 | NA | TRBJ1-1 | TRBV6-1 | TGTGCCAGCAGTCCGGGACAACCCCATGAAGCTTTCTTT | CASSPGQPHEAFF